These 26 T cell receptor beta chains originate from one sample sequenced in a study of blood T cells in healthy people across ages. A sample-barcoded 5' primer and a J-beta primer mix were used in a second PCR of about 6 to 11 cycles. MiXCR, applied by TCRdb to the 5' RACE reads, yields one record per CDR3 protein. The sample lists some 1.5 million distinct CDR3 sequences, 28% seen once, with 7.7% in the top ten. Material for sequencing was blood. The receptor source for this set is a woman in her 30s in good health.

The chain is built from TRBV12-3 or TRBV12-4 and TRBJ1-5; the D gene is possibly TRBD1 (6 bases). The CDR3 is made up of 13 amino acids. The germline V and J ends were trimmed by 7 bases and 4 bases, with 11 bases remaining between them. The DNA of the CDR3 is TGTGCCAGCACCCGGACAGTGAATCAGCCCCAGCATTTT. Amino acids: CASTRTVNQPQHF.

This clonotype was observed a few times. The V call is TRBV5-1, the J call TRBJ1-2; no reliable D call. Germline assignment: CDR1 SGHRS and CDR2 YFSETQ. V lost 1 base, J lost 4 bases, and 11 bases lay in between. CDR3 size: 14 residues. The CDR3 coding sequence is TGCGCCAGCAGCTTGTCAAAGGGCTCCTATGGCTACACCTTC. Translated, it gives CASSLSKGSYGYTF.

The gene calls are TRBV2 and TRBJ2-1; D is uncertain. CDR3 length equals 13 residues. In germline, CDR1 is SNHLY, CDR2 FYNNEI. Between the trimmed V and J ends, which lost 3 bases and 8 bases, there was a span of 11 bases. This CDR3 is CASSEFPFDEQFF. The CDR3 bases are TGTGCCAGCAGTGAGTTTCCTTTCGATGAGCAGTTCTTC.

In its sample, this clonotype was seen many times. This chain's CDR3 is CASSSSGGAGNEQFF. CDR3 nucleotide sequence: TGTGCCAGCAGCAGTAGCGGGGGGGCCGGGAATGAGCAGTTCTTC. This rearrangement joins TRBV7-3 to TRBJ2-1, with 11 nucleotides matching TRBD2. CDR3 length equals 15 residues. V lost 5 bases, J lost 7 bases, and 7 bases stayed unmatched. Germline CDR1 SGHTA, CDR2 FQGTGA.

The chain has TRBV2 and TRBJ2-3; 10 bases agree with TRBD2. The trim removed 6 bases at V and 4 bases at J, leaving 7 bases unmatched. The germline gives CDR1 SNHLY, CDR2 FYNNEI. This CDR3 spans 15 amino acids. DNA of the CDR3: TGTGCCAGCAGAGCTCTAGCGGGGGCGTCAGATACGCAGTATTTT. Translated, it gives CASRALAGASDTQYF.

A word on this clonotype: A much larger clone is a single base away; this may be a read error. The chain links TRBV7-8 to TRBJ2-1, with D maybe TRBD2 (5 bases). In germline, CDR1 is SGHVS, CDR2 FQNEAQ. CDR3 length equals 15 residues. The CDR3 loop reads CAGRLRVGMGNEQFF. CDR3 in DNA: TGTGCCGGCAGATTGAGGGTTGGCATGGGCAATGAGCAGTTCTTC.

This clonotype was detected a few times. This chain connects TRBV7-2 to TRBJ2-1, with 9 bases lining up with TRBD2. The V segment lost 1 base and the J segment 7 bases; nucleotides outside the gene matches: 14. The length of the CDR3 is 18 residues. CDR1 SGHTA and CDR2 FQGNSA come from the germline V gene. The CDR3 DNA sequence: TGTGCCAGCAGCTTAGTTGGAGCGGGAGGCCGATTGAGGAATGAGCAGTTCTTC. This encodes CASSLVGAGGRLRNEQFF.

This clonotype was observed a handful of times. This chain uses TRBV3-1 with TRBJ2-5; no definite D call. CDR1 and CDR2 (germline): LGHDT, YNNKEL (reference sequence). V lost 1 base and J 5 bases, leaving 8 bases between the germline ends. This CDR3 is 13 amino acids long. The CDR3 sequence is CASSQVPMETQYF. CDR3 DNA sequence: TGTGCCAGCAGCCAAGTTCCGATGGAGACCCAGTACTTC.

Remarks on this clonotype: A much larger clone sits a single nucleotide away, making a read error possible. This sequence joins TRBV2 and TRBJ1-2; 11 nucleotides line up with TRBD1. The CDR3 consists of 14 residues. Germline CDR1 SNHLY, CDR2 FYNNEI. After removal of 6 bases from V and 8 bases from J, the junction contained 8 bases not matched to a gene. For the CDR3, the DNA is TGTGCCAGCAGGGCCGGGACAGGGGGGGGCGGCTACACCTTC. Encoded protein: CASRAGTGGGGYTF.

This clonotype was picked up many times. The chain uses TRBV20-1 and TRBJ2-5; D may be TRBD1 or TRBD2 (5 bases each). The CDR3 has 13 amino acids. The V gene's germline CDR1 is DFQATT and CDR2 SNEGSKA (reference sequence). The V end was cut by 3 bases, the J end by 4 bases, with 12 bases between. The CDR3 spells CSARGPDGETQYF. In DNA, the CDR3 is TGCAGTGCTAGGGGACCTGACGGAGAGACCCAGTACTTC.

The CDR3 bases are TGTGCCAGCAGTTTAGGGCCTCAGGGCGAGCAGTACTTC. This encodes CASSLGPQGEQYF. The V gene is TRBV12-3 or TRBV12-4, the J gene TRBJ2-7; a weak D match, TRBD1 (5 bases). V lost 1 base and J 6 bases, leaving 10 bases between the germline ends. The CDR3 is made up of 13 amino acids.

The CDR3 loop is CASSSDRDYIYEQYF. DNA for the CDR3: TGTGCCAGCAGTTCGGACCGGGACTACATCTACGAGCAGTACTTC. The rearrangement joins TRBV12-3 or TRBV12-4 to TRBJ2-7, with 7 bases fitting TRBD2. CDR3 length: 15 amino acids. Trimming removed 4 bases from V and 3 bases from J; junction bases left unmatched: 9.

This clonotype was seen only a few times. The genes are TRBV10-3 and TRBJ2-3, with TRBD1 identical over 10 bases. The germline CDR1 and CDR2 sequences are ENHRY and SYGVKD. The V and J ends lost 2 bases and 6 bases, in that order; junction bases with no gene match: 2. The CDR3 covers 14 residues. As DNA, the CDR3 is TGTGCCATCAGTGAGAGGGACAGGGGTGATACGCAGTATTTT. Protein sequence: CAISERDRGDTQYF.

This clonotype has at least ten counts. This sequence joins TRBV5-1 and TRBJ2-1, with TRBD2 as a possible D gene (5 bases). The CDR3 consists of 14 residues. Trimming stripped 8 bases from V and 0 bases from J, with 12 bases between. Per the germline V gene, CDR1 is SGHRS and CDR2 is YFSETQ. CDR3 in amino acids: CASREESSYNEQFF. CDR3 DNA: TGCGCCAGTCGGGAAGAAAGCTCCTACAATGAGCAGTTCTTC.

Here the CDR3 reads CASSFSAGSPADTQYF. As DNA, the CDR3 is TGTGCCAGCAGCTTCTCTGCGGGCAGTCCGGCAGATACGCAGTATTTT. This chain connects TRBV7-9 to TRBJ2-3; D may be TRBD2 (5 bases). The length of the CDR3 is 16 residues. Germline CDR1 reads SEHNR; CDR2 reads FQNEAQ (reference sequence). Trimming took off 3 bases at V and 4 bases at J, with 17 bases between the two ends.

The V call is TRBV6-1, the J call TRBJ1-2; the D is unclear. Per germline, CDR1 MNHNS and CDR2 SASEGT. Trimming cost V 2 bases and J 8 bases, with 15 bases left between them. This CDR3 has 14 amino acids. The CDR3 DNA reads as TGTGCCAGCAGTGAATCTTCGAGGGCTCGGGGCTACACCTTC. Translating it yields CASSESSRARGYTF.

The V call is TRBV4-3, the J call TRBJ2-3, with 8 nucleotides matching TRBD1. The CDR3 runs to 15 residues. V was clipped by 1 base and J by 3 bases; unmatched bases: 3. From germline, CDR1 is LGHNA and CDR2 YSLEER. CDR3 amino acids: CASSQGGQGTDTQYF. The CDR3 DNA reads as TGCGCCAGCAGCCAAGGAGGACAGGGAACAGATACGCAGTATTTT.

This clonotype was counted many times. One base away lies a much larger clone, so this may be a sequencing read error. This chain joins TRBV12-3 or TRBV12-4 and TRBJ2-5, with D possibly matching TRBD1 (5 bases). CDR3 length: 14 amino acids. Written as DNA, the CDR3 is TGTGCCATCAGTTTTTTAGGGGTAGGGGAGACCCAGTACTTC. Encoded protein: CAISFLGVGETQYF.

The table lists this clonotype with a few counts. The V and J genes are TRBV3-1 and TRBJ2-1; possibly TRBD1 for D (6 bases). Trimming took off 4 bases at V and 10 bases at J, with 14 bases between the two ends. From germline, CDR1 is LGHDT and CDR2 YNNKEL (reference sequence). The length of the CDR3 is 13 residues. In DNA form, the CDR3 reads TGTGCCAGCAGCCTTGATGGGGGCGGCGAGCAGTTCTTC. Translated, it gives CASSLDGGGEQFF.

This clonotype was seen many times. The V and J genes are TRBV20-1 and TRBJ2-5; tentatively, D is TRBD1 (5 bases). Germline CDR1 DFQATT, CDR2 SNEGSKA (reference sequence). Deletions cut 2 bases from V and 5 bases from J, with 15 bases between. The CDR3 has 14 amino acids. The CDR3 DNA reads as TGCAGTGCTAGAAGGGCTAGGGGCTGGGAGACCCAGTACTTC. As protein: CSARRARGWETQYF.

The chain couples TRBV6-1 to TRBJ2-1; 10 positions match TRBD2. V lost 8 bases, J lost 0 bases, and 10 bases stayed unmatched. From germline, CDR1 is MNHNS and CDR2 SASEGT. The length of the CDR3 is 17 residues. The DNA of the CDR3 is TGTGCCAGCGGTGCCCCTAGCGGGGGAAGCTCCTACAATGAGCAGTTCTTC. Translated, it gives CASGAPSGGSSYNEQFF.

A few counts support this clonotype. V usage is TRBV5-1 and J usage is TRBJ1-6; D is perhaps TRBD1 (5 bases). Germline-derived CDR1 and CDR2 are SGHRS and YFSETQ. V was cut by 9 bases and J by 12 bases, with 28 bases left in between. The CDR3 loop spans 16 amino acids. CDR3 in amino acids: CANRPTLGPGLVPLHF. CDR3 sequence (DNA): TGCGCCAACAGACCCACCCTGGGGCCAGGGCTGGTACCCCTCCACTTT.

The rearrangement uses TRBV6-6 and TRBJ2-1, with 9 bases that match TRBD1. The CDR3 totals 17 residues. In germline, CDR1 is MNHNY, CDR2 SVGAGI (reference sequence). Unmatched junction bases numbered 11, after V lost 0 bases and J lost 8 bases. The CDR3 loop is CASSYSTPGQGWDEQFF. The CDR3 nucleotides read TGTGCCAGCAGTTACTCGACCCCGGGACAGGGATGGGATGAGCAGTTCTTC.

This clonotype was detected only a few times. The rearrangement links TRBV6-5 to TRBJ1-2; D perhaps matches TRBD1 (5 bases). The CDR3 has 17 amino acids. Trimming took off 0 bases at V and 2 bases at J, with 16 bases between the two ends. Germline CDR1 MNHEY, CDR2 SVGAGI. CDR3 sequence (DNA): TGTGCCAGCAGTTACTCCGGAGGACATGCGGGGAACTATGGCTACACCTTC. Amino acids: CASSYSGGHAGNYGYTF.

On this clonotype: A read error may produce the germline difference seen at one junction end. The V gene is TRBV2, the J gene TRBJ1-5, with 8 bases that match TRBD1. The CDR3 has 13 amino acids. CDR1 SNHLY and CDR2 FYNNEI come from the germline V gene. In DNA form, the CDR3 reads TGTGCCAGCAAGCCAGGGGGCAATCGGCCCCAGCATTTT. This translates into CASKPGGNRPQHF.

This clonotype came up once. The chain has TRBV9 and TRBJ2-3; D perhaps matches TRBD2 (5 bases). Germline loops: CDR1 SGDLS, CDR2 YYNGEE. CDR3 length: 14 residues. Deletions cut 0 bases from V and 2 bases from J, with 7 bases between. CDR3: CASSVERNTDTQYF. DNA for the CDR3: TGTGCCAGCAGCGTAGAGCGGAACACAGATACGCAGTATTTT.